The entry that follows covers one T cell receptor (beta chain) sequence. The antigen this receptor binds is unknown. Per-nucleotide qualities are absent, and no much larger clonotype sits a single base away. This sample was included in a study of T cell responses to AZD1222 COVID-19 vaccine (dated by TCRdb to the early 2020s). Background for the entire study: A total of approximately 230 trial participants underwent TCR sequencing, of whom about 200 received two doses of AZD1222 and some 26 received two doses of the MenACWY control vaccine. Trial participants were enrolled by age into subgroups of 18-55, 56-69 and 70-plus years, and approximately 150, 30 and 60 TCR-sequenced participants, respectively, were included in these subgroups. General study outcomes and caveats: Conclusions about previously exposed vaccinees are limited because only a handful of AZD1222 recipients were SARS-CoV-2 seropositive at baseline. A significant rise in spike-specific TCR breadth and depth was observed after two AZD1222 doses relative to day 0 and relative to MenACWY recipients. No day 14 peak-response samples were available, so repertoires were characterized only after the peak T cell response. CD4 TCRs associated with the vaccine covered the entire spike protein, and the dominant responses were in regions 160-218 and 743-854. Participants were mostly white British, with more females than males. The authors suggested clonal diversity may have been underestimated. In the small 56-69-year group, the increase in depth fell short of significance, most likely because of low power. Epitopes outside the regions mutated in the B.1.351 and B.1.1.7 variants were reportedly recognized by nearly half of the unique spike-specific TCRs.

The CDR3 regions of human TCRbeta chains were analyzed by immunosequencing. As for the authors' bioinformatics: Repertoire TCRs were checked for matches against a reference library of SARS-CoV-2-specific TCRs that had been generated using the MIRA antigen-specificity platform. Breadth was defined as the fraction of unique TCRs that were SARS-CoV-2-associated, and depth was defined as the fraction of total T cells that were SARS-CoV-2-associated. Using the MIRA data, each spike-specific TCR was mapped to the spike region that the TCR reacts to and placed in a CD4 or CD8 class. Log10-transformed breadth and depth values were compared by one-way ANOVA with Sidak's multiple comparisons tests. TCRdb obtained this table from immuneACCESS and retained in-frame rearrangements with V and J assigned. These tables miss some clones; where compared with another copy, unresolved V genes account for less than half of the shortfall, and the remainder is unexplained. Clone size and the V and J calls come from that table; the DNA yielded D and trimming. For this sample the table gives 150,000 or so clones, of which approximately 87% were detected only once. The ten top clones hold 5% to 6% of the sample.

The sample's time point, from its label and the paper: baseline before first vaccination. This specimen's treatment or condition label, interpreted: meningococcal conjugate vaccine given as trial control. Vaccinee samples came from UK trials COV001 and COV002, including a single-blind randomized controlled phase 2/3 trial of AZD1222 (ChAdOx1 nCoV-19) in healthy adults. Trial participant PBMC samples were collected at day 0 and day 28 after the second dose for TCRbeta chain sequencing. From V the trimming removes 5 bases and from J it removes 5 bases, while the gene matches leave 6 bases of the junction unaccounted for. From its cysteine to its phenylalanine, the CDR3 spans 14 amino acids. Just CDR3 DNA is preserved here, 42 bases in frame from base 1. The germline V gene encodes CDR1 SGHDT and CDR2 YYEEEE.

Recombination connected TRBV5-6 to TRBJ1-1, and TRBD1 matches 10 of the central bases. The TCR originated in an adult in good health. This material consisted of peripheral blood, taken on day 0 of MenACWY control vaccination. The CDR3 sequence is CASSFGTGDTEAFF. The DNA sequence is as follows: TGTGCCAGCAGTTTCGGGACAGGGGATACTGAAGCTTTCTTT.